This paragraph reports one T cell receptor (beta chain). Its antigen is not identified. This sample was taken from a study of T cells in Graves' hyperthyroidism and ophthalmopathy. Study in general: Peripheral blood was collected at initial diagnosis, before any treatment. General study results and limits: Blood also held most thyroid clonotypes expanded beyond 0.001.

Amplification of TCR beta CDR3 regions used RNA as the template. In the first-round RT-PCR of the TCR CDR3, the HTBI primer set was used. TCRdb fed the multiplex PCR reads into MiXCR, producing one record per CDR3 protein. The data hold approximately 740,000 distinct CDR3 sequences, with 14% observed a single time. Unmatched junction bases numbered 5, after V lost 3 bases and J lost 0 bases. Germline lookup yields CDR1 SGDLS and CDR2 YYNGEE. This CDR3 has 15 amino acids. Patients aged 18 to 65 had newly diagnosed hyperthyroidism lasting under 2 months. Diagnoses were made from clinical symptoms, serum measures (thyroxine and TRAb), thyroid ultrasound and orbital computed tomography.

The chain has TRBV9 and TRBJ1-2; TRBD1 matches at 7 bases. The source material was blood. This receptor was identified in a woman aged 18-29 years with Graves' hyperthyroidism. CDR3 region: CASSARQGANYGYTF. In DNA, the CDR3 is TGTGCCAGCAGCGCACGACAGGGAGCTAACTATGGCTACACCTTC. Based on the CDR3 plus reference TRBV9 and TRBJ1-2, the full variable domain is DSGVTQTPKHLITATGQRVTLRCSPRSGDLSVYWYQQSLDQGLQFLIQYYNGEERAKGNILERFSAQQFPDLHSELNLSSLELGDSALYFCASSARQGANYGYTFGSGTRLTVV.